The 15 T cell receptor beta chains below all came from one sample that was sequenced in a study of human T cells and chemical hapten exposure (dated by TCRdb to the early 2020s). Libraries came from RACE. Sequencer: NextSeq 500. TCRdb reprocessing: public reads trimmed at Q25 with fastp, clones called with MiXCR, in-frame beta chains kept. Rows merge per CDR3 protein into single entries with the most common DNA and genes. This sample is represented by approximately 82,000 distinct CDR3 sequences; 10% to 15% of them were singletons. The leading ten clones occupy roughly 4% of the sample. Interpreted using the paper, the time point label stands for: patch test 1, 2 weeks after DPC sensitization. The treatment or condition label for this specimen denotes: therapeutic diphenylcyclopropenone sensitization with weekly scalp DPC. Material: whole blood, obtained in connection with sensitization to the hapten diphenylcyclopropenone (DPC). These TCRs come from a woman aged 55-75 years with alopecia areata. Some clones in this sample may be carry-over from other donors' samples.

This clonotype was counted many times. Mismatch with germline at one junction end may stem from a read error. The chain employs TRBV7-7 and TRBJ2-3; perhaps TRBD2 as D (6 bases). The CDR3 sequence is 16 residues long. Germline-derived CDR1 and CDR2 are SSHAT and FNYEAQ (reference sequence). CDR3 bases: TGTGCTAGCAGCTTAGACGGGGGTAGTACGACAGATACGCAGTATTTT. It translates to CASSLDGGSTTDTQYF.

This clonotype was counted ten times or more. This chain joins TRBV10-3 and TRBJ1-1; TRBD1 aligns across 8 bases. V shed 7 bases, J shed 4 bases, and the junction held 5 bases outside the gene matches. Germline V lookup: CDR1 ENHRY, CDR2 SYGVKD. This CDR3 is 13 amino acids long. This CDR3 is CAITTTGVTEAFF. DNA for the CDR3: TGTGCCATCACAACGACAGGGGTCACTGAAGCTTTCTTT.

The V and J genes are TRBV27 and TRBJ1-2; TRBD1 is a possible D gene (5 bases). The CDR3 extends over 16 amino acids. V lost 2 bases to trimming and J lost 2 bases, with 15 bases between them. CDR1 and CDR2 from the germline V gene are MNHEY and SMNVEV (reference sequence). The DNA for the CDR3 is TGTGCCAGCAGTTTAAGACAGACCGCCCTAAACTATGGCTACACCTTC. Its protein product is CASSLRQTALNYGYTF.

J is TRBJ2-6 and V is TRBV20-1, with unresolved D. Germline V gene lookup returns CDR1 DFQATT and CDR2 SNEGSKA (reference sequence). Trimming cost V 6 bases and J 4 bases, with 13 bases left between them. CDR3 length: 14 residues. The DNA for the CDR3 is TGCAGTGCCCTACCCTTCTCGGGGGCCAACGTCCTGACTTTC. It is translated as CSALPFSGANVLTF.

The CDR3 coding sequence is TGCGCCAGCAGCTCCTCAGGGGGTTCAGAGACCCAGTACTTC. Protein product: CASSSSGGSETQYF. The chain employs TRBV5-1 and TRBJ2-5, with 7 bases identical to TRBD1. J was trimmed by 4 bases and V by 3 bases; bases with no gene match: 6. The CDR3 totals 14 residues. Germline V gene lookup returns CDR1 SGHRS and CDR2 YFSETQ.

The gene calls are TRBV6-1 and TRBJ1-5; D is possibly TRBD1 (5 bases). The V gene lost 2 bases and the J gene lost 1 base, with 9 bases spanning the gap. The germline CDR1 and CDR2 sequences are MNHNS and SASEGT. This CDR3 is built from 15 residues. The CDR3 protein is CASSEISGSNQPQHF. CDR3 nucleotide sequence: TGTGCCAGCAGTGAAATATCAGGGAGCAATCAGCCCCAGCATTTT.

This clonotype was observed a few times. The V call is TRBV9, the J call TRBJ1-1; TRBD1 aligns across 7 bases. The CDR3 extends over 15 amino acids. Germline-derived CDR1 and CDR2 are SGDLS and YYNGEE. V was clipped by 4 bases and J by 4 bases; unmatched bases: 10. The CDR3 is CASSPRTGSSTEAFF. The CDR3 DNA reads TGTGCCAGCAGCCCCCGGACAGGTAGCTCCACTGAAGCTTTCTTT.

This clonotype showed up many times. This chain connects TRBV18 to TRBJ2-6, with D perhaps matching TRBD2 (5 bases). The CDR3 covers 18 residues. V was pared by 2 bases and J by 2 bases, with 16 bases between. CDR1 is KGHSH, CDR2 LQKENI, per germline. The CDR3 coding sequence is TGTGCCAGCTCACCAAAGACGGTCGCGGAGGCTGGGGCCAACGTCCTGACTTTC. Translation: CASSPKTVAEAGANVLTF.

This clonotype was seen ten or more times. CDR3 DNA: TGTGCCAGCAGCCAACCAAATAGCAATCAGCCCCAGCATTTT. This translates into CASSQPNSNQPQHF. V and J are TRBV12-3 or TRBV12-4 and TRBJ1-5; no firm D call. CDR3 length: 14 residues. V was pared by 6 bases and J by 0 bases, with 9 bases between.

CDR3 DNA sequence: TGTGCCAGCACCTATAGCGGGGGGGCTGGTGGAAACAATGAGCAGTTCTTC. Protein product: CASTYSGGAGGNNEQFF. The chain couples TRBV11-2 to TRBJ2-1; TRBD2 aligns across 11 bases. V lost 7 bases and J lost 5; bases outside the gene matches: 13. Germline CDR1 and CDR2: SGHAT and FQNNGV. The CDR3 extends over 17 amino acids.

This clonotype turned up a few times. V gene TRBV12-2 combines with J gene TRBJ2-3; the table names TRBD1, a call not compared with the DNA. TRBV12-2 is noted as a pseudogene. The CDR3 contains 13 residues. The CDR3 region has the DNA TGTGCAAGTCGCTTAGGACCCGGGGATACGCAGTATTTT. Amino acid sequence: CASRLGPGDTQYF.

This clonotype was counted a few times. The CDR3 reads CASSKALNRDNQPQHF. CDR3 sequence (DNA): TGTGCCAGCAGCAAAGCTTTGAACAGGGACAATCAGCCCCAGCATTTT. This sequence joins TRBV21-1 and TRBJ1-5; TRBD1 is the table's D call and was not checked against the DNA. TRBV21-1 is listed as a pseudogene. The CDR3 length is 16 residues.

This clonotype was observed many times. The V gene is TRBV11-2, the J gene TRBJ2-3, with 8 positions matching TRBD2. Germline CDR1 and CDR2: SGHAT and FQNNGV. The CDR3 is 15 amino acids. V lost 5 bases and J lost 4; bases outside the gene matches: 8. The CDR3 DNA reads as TGTGCCAGCAGCATCCAAGCGGGGGCTTCAGATACGCAGTATTTT. Its protein is CASSIQAGASDTQYF.

For this clonotype: With a much larger clone just one base away, this may be a read error. V and J are TRBV3-1 and TRBJ2-1; perhaps TRBD2 as D (6 bases). The germline V gene has CDR1 LGHDT and CDR2 YNNKEL (reference sequence). The CDR3 is made up of 16 amino acids. CDR3 bases: TGTGCCAGCAACCAAGACGTCGGGAGCTCCTACAATGAGCAGTTCTTC. It is translated as CASNQDVGSSYNEQFF.

This sequence joins TRBV5-6 and TRBJ2-3; D is uncertain. There are 12 residues in the CDR3. V was pared by 1 base and J by 3 bases, with 3 bases between. Germline loops: CDR1 SGHDT, CDR2 YYEEEE. The CDR3: CASSLMTDTQYF. CDR3 coding DNA: TGTGCCAGCAGCTTGATGACAGATACGCAGTATTTT.